The sequence of this T cell receptor (beta chain) was determined in a study of blood T cell repertoires in COVID-19. The V gene lost 4 bases and the J gene lost 6 bases, with 12 bases spanning the gap. The CDR3 runs to 13 residues. This clone was found a few times. Generated by immunoSEQ multiplex PCR, the TCRdb table keeps only in-frame clones and is missing some. The sample lists approximately 97,000 clones; 85% were seen once. The source is a man older than 75 with acute or convalescent COVID-19. The genes are TRBV12-3 or TRBV12-4 and TRBJ1-1; D uncertain. The sequenced sample consisted of peripheral blood. The CDR3 is CASSYRVGAEAFF. The CDR3 bases are TGTGCCAGCAGTTACCGTGTGGGCGCTGAAGCTTTCTTT.